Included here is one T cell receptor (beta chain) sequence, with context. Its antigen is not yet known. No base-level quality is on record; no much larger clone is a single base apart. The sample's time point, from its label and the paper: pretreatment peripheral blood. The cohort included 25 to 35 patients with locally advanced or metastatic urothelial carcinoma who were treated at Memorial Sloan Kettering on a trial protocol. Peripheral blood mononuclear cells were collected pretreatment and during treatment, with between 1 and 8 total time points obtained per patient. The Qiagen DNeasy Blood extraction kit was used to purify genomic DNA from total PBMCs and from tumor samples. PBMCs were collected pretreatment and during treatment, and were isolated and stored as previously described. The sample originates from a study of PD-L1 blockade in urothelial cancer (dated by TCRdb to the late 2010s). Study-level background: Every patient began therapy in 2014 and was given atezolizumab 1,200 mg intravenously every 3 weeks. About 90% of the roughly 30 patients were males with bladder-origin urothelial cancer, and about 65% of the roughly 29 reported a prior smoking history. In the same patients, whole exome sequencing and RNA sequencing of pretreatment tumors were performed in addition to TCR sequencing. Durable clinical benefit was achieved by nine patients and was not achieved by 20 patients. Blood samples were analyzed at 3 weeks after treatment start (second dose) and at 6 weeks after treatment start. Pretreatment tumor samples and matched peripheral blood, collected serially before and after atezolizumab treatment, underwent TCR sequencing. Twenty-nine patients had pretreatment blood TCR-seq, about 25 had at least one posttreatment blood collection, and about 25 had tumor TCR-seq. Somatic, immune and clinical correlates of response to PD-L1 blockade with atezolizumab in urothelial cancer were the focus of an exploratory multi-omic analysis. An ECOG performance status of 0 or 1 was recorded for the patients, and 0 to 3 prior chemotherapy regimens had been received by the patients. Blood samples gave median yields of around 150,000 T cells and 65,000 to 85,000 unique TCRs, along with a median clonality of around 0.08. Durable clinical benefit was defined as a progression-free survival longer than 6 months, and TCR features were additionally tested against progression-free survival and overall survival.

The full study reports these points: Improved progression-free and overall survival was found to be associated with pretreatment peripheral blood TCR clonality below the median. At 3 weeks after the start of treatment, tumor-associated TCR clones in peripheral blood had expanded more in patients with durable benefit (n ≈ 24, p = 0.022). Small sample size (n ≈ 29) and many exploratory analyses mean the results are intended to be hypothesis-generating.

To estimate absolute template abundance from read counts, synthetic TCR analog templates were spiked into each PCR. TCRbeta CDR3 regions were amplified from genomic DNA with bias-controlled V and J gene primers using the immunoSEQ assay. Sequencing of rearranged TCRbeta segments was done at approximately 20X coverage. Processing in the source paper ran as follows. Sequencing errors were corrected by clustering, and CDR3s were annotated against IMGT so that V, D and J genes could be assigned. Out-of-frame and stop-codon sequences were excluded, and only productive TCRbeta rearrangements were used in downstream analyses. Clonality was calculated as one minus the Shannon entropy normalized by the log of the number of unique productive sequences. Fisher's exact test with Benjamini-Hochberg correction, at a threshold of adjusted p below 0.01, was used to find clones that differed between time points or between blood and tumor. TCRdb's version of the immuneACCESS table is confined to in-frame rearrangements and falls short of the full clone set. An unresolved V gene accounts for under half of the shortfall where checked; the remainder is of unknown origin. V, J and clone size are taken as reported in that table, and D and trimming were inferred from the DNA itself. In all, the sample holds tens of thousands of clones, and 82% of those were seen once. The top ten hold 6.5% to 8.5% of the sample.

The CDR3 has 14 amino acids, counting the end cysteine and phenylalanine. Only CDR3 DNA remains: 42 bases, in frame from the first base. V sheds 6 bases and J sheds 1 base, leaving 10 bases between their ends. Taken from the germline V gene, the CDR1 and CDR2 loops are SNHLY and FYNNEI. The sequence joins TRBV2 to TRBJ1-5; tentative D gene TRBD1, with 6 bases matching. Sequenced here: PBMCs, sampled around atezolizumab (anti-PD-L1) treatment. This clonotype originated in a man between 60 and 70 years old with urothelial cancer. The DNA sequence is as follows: TGTGCCAGCAGAACCAGGGGAAGCAATCAGCCCCAGCATTTT. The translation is CASRTRGSNQPQHF.